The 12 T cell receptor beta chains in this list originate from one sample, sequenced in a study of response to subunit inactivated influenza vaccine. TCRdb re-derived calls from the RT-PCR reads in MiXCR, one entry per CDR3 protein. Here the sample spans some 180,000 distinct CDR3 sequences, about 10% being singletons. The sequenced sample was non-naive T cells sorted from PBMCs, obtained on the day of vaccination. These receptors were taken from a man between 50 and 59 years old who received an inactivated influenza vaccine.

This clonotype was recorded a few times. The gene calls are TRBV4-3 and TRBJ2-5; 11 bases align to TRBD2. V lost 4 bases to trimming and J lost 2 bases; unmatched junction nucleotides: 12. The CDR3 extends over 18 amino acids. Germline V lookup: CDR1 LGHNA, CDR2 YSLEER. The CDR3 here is CASSLEPPRLAGQETQYF. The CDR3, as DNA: TGCGCCAGCAGCCTTGAACCCCCCAGACTAGCGGGACAAGAGACCCAGTACTTC.

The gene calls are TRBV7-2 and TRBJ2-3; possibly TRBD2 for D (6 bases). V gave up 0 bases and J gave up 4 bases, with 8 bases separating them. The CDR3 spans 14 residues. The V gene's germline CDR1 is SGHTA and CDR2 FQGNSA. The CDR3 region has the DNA TGTGCCAGCAGCTTAGCCGCTAGCGCAGATACGCAGTATTTT. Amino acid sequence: CASSLAASADTQYF. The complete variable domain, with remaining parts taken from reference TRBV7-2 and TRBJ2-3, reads GAGVSQSPSNKVTEKGKDVELRCDPISGHTALYWYRQSLGQGLEFLIYFQGNSAPDKSGLPSDRFSAERTGGSVSTLTIQRTQQEDSAVYLCASSLAASADTQYFGPGTRLTVL.

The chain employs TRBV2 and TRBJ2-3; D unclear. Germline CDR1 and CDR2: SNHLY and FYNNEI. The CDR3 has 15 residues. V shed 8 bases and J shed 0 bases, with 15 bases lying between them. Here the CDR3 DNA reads TGTGCCAGCTTCCCTACTAAGACTAGCACAGATACGCAGTATTTT. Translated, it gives CASFPTKTSTDTQYF.

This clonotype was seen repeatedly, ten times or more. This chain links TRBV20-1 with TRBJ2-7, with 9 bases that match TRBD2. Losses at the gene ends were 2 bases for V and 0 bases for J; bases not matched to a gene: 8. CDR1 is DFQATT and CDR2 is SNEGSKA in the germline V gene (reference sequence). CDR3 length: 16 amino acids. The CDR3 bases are TGCAGTGCTAGAACGCCAGCGGGAGGTTTCTCCTACGAGCAGTACTTC. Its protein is CSARTPAGGFSYEQYF.

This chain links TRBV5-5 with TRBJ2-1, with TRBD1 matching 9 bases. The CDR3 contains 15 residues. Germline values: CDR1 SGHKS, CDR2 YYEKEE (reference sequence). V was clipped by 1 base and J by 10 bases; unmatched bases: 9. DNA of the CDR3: TGTGCCAGCAGCTTGTTGGGACAGGGAATCAGGGAGCAGTTCTTC. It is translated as CASSLLGQGIREQFF.

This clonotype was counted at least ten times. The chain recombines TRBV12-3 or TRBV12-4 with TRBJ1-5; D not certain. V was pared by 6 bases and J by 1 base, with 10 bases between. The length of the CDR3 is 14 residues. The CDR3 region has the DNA TGTGCCAGCAGCTTAACAGACAGCAATCAGCCCCAGCATTTT. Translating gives CASSLTDSNQPQHF.

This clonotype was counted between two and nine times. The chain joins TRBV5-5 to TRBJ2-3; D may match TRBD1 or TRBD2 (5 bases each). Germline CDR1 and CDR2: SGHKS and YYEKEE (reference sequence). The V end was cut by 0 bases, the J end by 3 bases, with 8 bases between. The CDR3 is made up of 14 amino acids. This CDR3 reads CASSLGWGTDTQYF. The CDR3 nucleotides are TGTGCCAGCAGCTTGGGTTGGGGGACAGATACGCAGTATTTT.

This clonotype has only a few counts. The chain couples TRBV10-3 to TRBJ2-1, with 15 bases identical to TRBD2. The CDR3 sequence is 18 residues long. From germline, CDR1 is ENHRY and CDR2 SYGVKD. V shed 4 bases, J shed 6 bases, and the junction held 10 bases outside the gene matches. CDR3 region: CAISAGGLAGGHSNEQFF. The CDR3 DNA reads TGTGCCATCAGTGCCGGGGGACTAGCGGGAGGCCACAGCAATGAGCAGTTCTTC.

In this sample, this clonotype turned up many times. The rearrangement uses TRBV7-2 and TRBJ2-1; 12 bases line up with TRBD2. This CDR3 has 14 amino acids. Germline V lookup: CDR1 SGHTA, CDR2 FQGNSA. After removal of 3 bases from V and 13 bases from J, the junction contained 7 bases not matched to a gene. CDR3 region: CASSFRLAGAYQFF. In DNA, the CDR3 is TGTGCCAGCAGCTTCCGACTAGCGGGGGCCTACCAGTTCTTC.

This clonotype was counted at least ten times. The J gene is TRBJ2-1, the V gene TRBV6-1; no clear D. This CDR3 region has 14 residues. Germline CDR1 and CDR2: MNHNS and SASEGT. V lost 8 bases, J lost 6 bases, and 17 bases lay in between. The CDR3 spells CASPRGGLVNEQFF. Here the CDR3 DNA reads TGTGCCAGCCCACGAGGTGGGCTGGTCAATGAGCAGTTCTTC.

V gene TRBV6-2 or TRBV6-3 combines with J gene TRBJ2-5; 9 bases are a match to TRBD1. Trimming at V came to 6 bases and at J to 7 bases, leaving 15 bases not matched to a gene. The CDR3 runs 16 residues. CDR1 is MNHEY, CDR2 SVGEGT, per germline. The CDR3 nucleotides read TGTGCCAGCAGCTTCCCGGGGACAGGGAGGGTTGGGACCCAGTACTTC. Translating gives CASSFPGTGRVGTQYF.

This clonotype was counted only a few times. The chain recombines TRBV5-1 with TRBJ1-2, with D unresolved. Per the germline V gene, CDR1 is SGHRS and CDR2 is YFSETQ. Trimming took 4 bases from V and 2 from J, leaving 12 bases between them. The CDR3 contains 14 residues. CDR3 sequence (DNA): TGCGCCAGCAGCCGCGGACGGGAGAACTATGGCTACACCTTC. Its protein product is CASSRGRENYGYTF.